The 30 T cell receptor beta chains in this list originate from one sample, sequenced in a study of T cells in localized non-small cell lung cancer. Measured with immunoSEQ multiplex PCR; TCRdb has only the in-frame clones, and not every one. The table has approximately 28,000 clones, 75% to 90% seen once. This sample comprised peripheral blood, obtained before any cancer treatment. The source of these receptors is an older female donor with stage II squamous cell lung carcinoma.

The chain uses TRBV5-4 and TRBJ2-7; weak D call: TRBD1 (5 bases). The CDR3 contains 13 residues. Germline V gives CDR1 SGHNT, CDR2 YYREEE (reference sequence). Trimming removed 0 bases from V and 3 bases from J, with 7 bases in between. Written as DNA, the CDR3 is TGTGCCAGCAGCTTGGACAGGTACTACGAGCAGTACTTC. As protein: CASSLDRYYEQYF.

J is TRBJ2-7 and V is TRBV19; TRBD2 aligns across 10 bases. The trim removed 4 bases at V and 2 bases at J, leaving 5 bases unmatched. CDR1 and CDR2 (germline): LNHDA, SQIVND (reference sequence). This CDR3 has 15 amino acids. The CDR3 spells CASSRSSGSTYEQYF. CDR3 DNA: TGTGCCAGTAGTAGATCTAGCGGGAGCACCTACGAGCAGTACTTC.

The CDR3 sequence is CASSLVGVGTEAFF. In DNA, the CDR3 is TGTGCCAGCAGCTTAGTAGGGGTGGGCACTGAAGCTTTCTTT. The chain carries TRBV11-2 and TRBJ1-1; the D gene is possibly TRBD1 (5 bases). CDR1 and CDR2 from the germline V gene are SGHAT and FQNNGV. The CDR3 sequence is 14 residues long. Deletions cut 1 base from V and 4 bases from J, with 10 bases between.

The chain joins TRBV28 to TRBJ1-5, with D possibly matching TRBD1 (5 bases). The CDR3 is made up of 15 amino acids. V dropped 5 bases and J dropped 6 bases, with 17 bases sitting between them. Germline V gene data show CDR1 as MDHEN and CDR2 as SYDVKM. In DNA, the CDR3 is TGTGCCAGCAGTCTGCCGGCGGGACCGGGTCAGCCCCAGCATTTT. It yields the protein CASSLPAGPGQPQHF.

This rearrangement joins TRBV7-9 to TRBJ1-2, with TRBD1 matching over 7 bases. The J segment lost 8 bases and the V segment lost 1 base, leaving 13 bases of the junction unmatched. Germline CDR1 SEHNR, CDR2 FQNEAQ (reference sequence). The CDR3 sequence is 16 residues long. CDR3 nucleotides: TGTGCCAGCAGCTTAGGAACAGGGGCCCTGTTTACGGGCTACACCTTC. Its protein is CASSLGTGALFTGYTF.

The CDR3 sequence is CASSSTGYGETQYF. CDR3 bases: TGTGCCAGCAGCTCTACCGGCTACGGTGAGACCCAGTACTTC. The chain has TRBV7-2 and TRBJ2-5, with D unresolved. The germline V gene has CDR1 SGHTA and CDR2 FQGNSA. CDR3 length equals 14 residues. V lost 4 bases and J lost 5, with 14 bases in between.

V is TRBV19 and J is TRBJ1-5; no definite D call. CDR3 length: 16 amino acids. The germline V gene has CDR1 LNHDA and CDR2 SQIVND (reference sequence). Trimming left V 10 bases short and J 3 bases short, with 22 bases between. This CDR3 is CATVPKFGSYNQPQHF. The DNA of the CDR3 is TGTGCCACCGTCCCTAAATTTGGATCTTACAATCAGCCCCAGCATTTT. Based on the CDR3 plus reference TRBV19 and TRBJ1-5, the full variable domain is DGGITQSPKYLFRKEGQNVTLSCEQNLNHDAMYWYRQDPGQGLRLIYYSQIVNDFQKGDIAEGYSVSREKKESFPLTVTSAQKNPTAFYLCATVPKFGSYNQPQHFGDGTRLSIL.

The chain combines TRBV9 with TRBJ2-1, with 7 nucleotides matching TRBD2. Trimming took 2 bases from V and 5 from J; bases not matched to a gene: 7. The CDR3 sequence is 15 residues long. The germline CDR1 and CDR2 sequences are SGDLS and YYNGEE. The CDR3 DNA reads as TGTGCCAGCAGCGTGGGGCTAGCGGACGACAATGAGCAGTTCTTC. Amino acids: CASSVGLADDNEQFF.

The table lists this clone with a count of one. The J gene is TRBJ2-7, the V gene TRBV29-1, with D possibly matching TRBD1 (6 bases). The CDR3 loop spans 11 amino acids. Germline CDR1 and CDR2: SQVTM and ANQGSEA. The V gene lost 4 bases and the J gene lost 4 bases, with 8 bases spanning the gap. CDR3 sequence: CSVGGTYEQYF. As DNA, the CDR3 is TGCAGCGTTGGGGGGACATACGAGCAGTACTTC.

The chain recombines TRBV19 with TRBJ2-5, with 12 bases matching TRBD1. Germline-derived CDR1 and CDR2 are LNHDA and SQIVND (reference sequence). The CDR3 sequence is 14 residues long. V shed 5 bases and J 5 bases; nucleotides not matched to a gene: 3. This CDR3 reads CASSGDRGRETQYF. Here the CDR3 DNA reads TGTGCCAGTAGTGGGGACAGGGGGCGGGAGACCCAGTACTTC.

The CDR3 region is CASSLPGSGSEQYF. DNA for the CDR3: TGTGCCAGCAGCTTACCTGGTTCGGGGTCCGAGCAGTACTTC. The chain recombines TRBV5-8 with TRBJ2-7, with D perhaps matching TRBD2 (5 bases). CDR1 is SGHTS and CDR2 is YDEGEE in the germline V gene. V was cut by 2 bases and J by 6 bases, with 15 bases left in between. CDR3 length: 14 amino acids.

On this clone itself: An end of the junction does not agree with germline; a read error may underlie this. The rearrangement uses TRBV7-6 and TRBJ1-2; D may be TRBD1 (6 bases). CDR1 and CDR2 (germline): SGHVS, FNYEAQ. The CDR3 spans 14 residues. The CDR3 DNA reads as TGTGCCAGCACCACGGCGGGGGCGGAATATGGCTACGCCTTC. It specifies CASTTAGAEYGYAF.

V usage is TRBV7-7 and J usage is TRBJ2-3; TRBD2 agrees at 12 bases. The length of the CDR3 is 14 residues. Germline values: CDR1 SSHAT, CDR2 FNYEAQ (reference sequence). V lost 3 bases to trimming and J lost 5 bases; unmatched junction nucleotides: 0. The DNA of the CDR3 is TGTGCCAGCAGCTTGGGACTAGCGGGAGATACGCAGTATTTT. The encoded protein is CASSLGLAGDTQYF. The full variable domain, in which reference TRBV7-7 and TRBJ2-3 provide the parts outside the CDR3, is GAGVSQSPRYKVTKRGQDVTLRCDPISSHATLYWYQQALGQGPEFLTYFNYEAQPDKSGLPSDRFSAERPEGSISTLTIQRTEQRDSAMYRCASSLGLAGDTQYFGPGTRLTVL.

The rearrangement links TRBV28 to TRBJ1-1, with a tentative D call TRBD1 (5 bases). V shed 5 bases and J shed 11 bases, with 12 bases lying between them. Germline V gives CDR1 MDHEN, CDR2 SYDVKM. This CDR3 is built from 11 residues. In DNA form, the CDR3 reads TGTGCCAGCAGTCGTTCCAGGGAGGCTTTCTTT. Amino acid sequence: CASSRSREAFF. Together with reference TRBV28 and TRBJ1-1, the CDR3 gives the full variable domain: DVKVTQSSRYLVKRTGEKVFLECVQDMDHENMFWYRQDPGLGLRLIYFSYDVKMKEKGDIPEGYSVSREKKERFSLILESASTNQTSMYLCASSRSREAFFGQGTRLTVV.

This clone is a singleton in its sample. V and J are TRBV7-2 and TRBJ2-7; the D gene is possibly TRBD1 (5 bases). Germline CDR1 and CDR2: SGHTA and FQGNSA. The CDR3 sequence is 14 residues long. V was shortened by 2 bases and J by 5 bases, with 13 bases between the two germline ends. The CDR3 is CASSLFRPGHEQYF. The CDR3 nucleotides read TGTGCCAGCAGCTTATTTCGCCCAGGGCACGAGCAGTACTTC.

The V and J genes are TRBV5-1 and TRBJ2-1; 10 nucleotides align to TRBD2. J was trimmed by 7 bases and V by 0 bases; bases with no gene match: 4. CDR1 and CDR2 from the germline V gene are SGHRS and YFSETQ. The CDR3 is 15 amino acids. Here the CDR3 DNA reads TGCGCCAGCAGCTTGGTTGGACTAGCGGTAAATGAGCAGTTCTTC. Its protein is CASSLVGLAVNEQFF.

V is TRBV5-1 and J is TRBJ1-1; TRBD1 matches 8 bases. The CDR3 totals 14 residues. Germline V gene lookup returns CDR1 SGHRS and CDR2 YFSETQ. V trimming: 3 bases; J trimming: 8 bases; junction bases outside the gene matches: 9. The CDR3 DNA sequence: TGCGCCAGCAGCTCGAACACGGGACAGGTGGAAGCTTTCTTT. Amino acids: CASSSNTGQVEAFF. Full variable domain (outside the CDR3, taken from reference TRBV5-1 and TRBJ1-1): KAGVTQTPRYLIKTRGQQVTLSCSPISGHRSVSWYQQTPGQGLQFLFEYFSETQRNKGNFPGRFSGRQFSNSRSEMNVSTLELGDSALYLCASSSNTGQVEAFFGQGTRLTVV.

The chain is built from TRBV5-1 and TRBJ2-1, with 8 bases matching TRBD2. V was clipped by 0 bases and J by 6 bases; unmatched bases: 8. Germline assignment: CDR1 SGHRS and CDR2 YFSETQ. The CDR3 totals 16 residues. CDR3 protein: CASSLAGGGRFNEQFF. In nucleotides, the CDR3 is TGCGCCAGCAGCTTGGCCGGTGGCGGGAGGTTCAATGAGCAGTTCTTC.

In nucleotides, the CDR3 is TGTGCCAGCAGCCCAGAGGGACCCACTGAAGCTTTCTTT. As protein: CASSPEGPTEAFF. V and J are TRBV7-9 and TRBJ1-1; D may be TRBD1 (5 bases). The CDR3 sequence is 13 residues long. The V gene's germline CDR1 is SEHNR and CDR2 FQNEAQ (reference sequence). V lost 5 bases and J lost 4, with 11 bases in between.

This clone was picked up a small number of times. This chain links TRBV19 with TRBJ2-1, with D unclear. V lost 3 bases, J lost 5 bases, and 14 bases lay in between. CDR1 is LNHDA and CDR2 is SQIVND in the germline V gene (reference sequence). The CDR3 is 15 amino acids. CDR3 DNA sequence: TGTGCCAGTAGTATGGGGTCCCTCGACCACAATGAGCAGTTCTTC. Its translation is CASSMGSLDHNEQFF.

This chain connects TRBV9 to TRBJ2-1, with D unresolved. This CDR3 region has 12 residues. Germline V gene data show CDR1 as SGDLS and CDR2 as YYNGEE. The V gene lost 3 bases and the J gene lost 10 bases, with 11 bases spanning the gap. CDR3 in amino acids: CASSATVTEQFF. In DNA form, the CDR3 reads TGTGCCAGCAGCGCAACCGTCACCGAGCAGTTCTTC.

To note about this clone: Germline and junction disagree at one end, which may indicate a read error. J is TRBJ1-1 and V is TRBV18; 7 bases match TRBD1. Germline CDR1 KGHSH, CDR2 LQKENI. This CDR3 is 12 amino acids long. For the CDR3, the DNA is TGTGCCAGCTCCCCTCTCCAGGGGGAAGGACTCTTT. Translation: CASSPLQGEGLF.

The J gene is TRBJ2-7, the V gene TRBV7-6; D might be TRBD1 (6 bases). The CDR3 is 17 residues long. In germline, CDR1 is SGHVS, CDR2 FNYEAQ. V was shortened by 5 bases and J by 3 bases, with 23 bases between the two germline ends. CDR3 in DNA: TGTGCCAGCAGCCCTCAGACAGGCCGGGACGGCATCTACGAGCAGTACTTC. This encodes CASSPQTGRDGIYEQYF.

This rearrangement joins TRBV4-2 to TRBJ1-6; D ambiguous. Between the trimmed V and J ends, which lost 0 bases and 11 bases, there was a span of 14 bases. The CDR3 length is 15 residues. Germline values: CDR1 LGHNA, CDR2 YNFKEQ. The CDR3 loop is CASSQDGVATAPLHF. The CDR3 DNA follows: TGTGCCAGCAGCCAAGATGGGGTAGCGACCGCACCCCTCCACTTT.

The chain links TRBV11-2 to TRBJ1-1; TRBD1 agrees at 7 bases. The V gene end was trimmed by 4 bases and the J gene end by 5 bases; junction bases not matched to a gene: 10. The CDR3 has 15 residues. Germline V gives CDR1 SGHAT, CDR2 FQNNGV. The CDR3 here is CASSSNRGRGTEAFF. CDR3 nucleotides: TGTGCCAGCAGCTCCAACAGGGGAAGAGGGACTGAAGCTTTCTTT.

This clone has only one observation. This chain uses TRBV28 with TRBJ2-5; 7 positions match TRBD1. The ends lost 5 bases at V and 4 bases at J; junction bases unmatched: 10. The CDR3 consists of 15 residues. CDR1 is MDHEN, CDR2 SYDVKM, per germline. CDR3 sequence (DNA): TGTGCCAGCAGTCCCCCCCAGGGGGTAGGAGAGACCCAGTACTTC. Protein product: CASSPPQGVGETQYF.

J is TRBJ1-5 and V is TRBV19; a possible D gene is TRBD1 (6 bases). The length of the CDR3 is 14 residues. Germline lookup yields CDR1 LNHDA and CDR2 SQIVND (reference sequence). V was pared by 6 bases and J by 3 bases, with 12 bases between. CDR3 loop: CASRSGQLNQPQHF. CDR3 bases: TGTGCCAGTAGATCGGGACAACTCAATCAGCCCCAGCATTTT.

The rearrangement joins TRBV27 to TRBJ2-2; maybe TRBD1 (6 bases). CDR3 length: 14 residues. In germline, CDR1 is MNHEY, CDR2 SMNVEV (reference sequence). Trimming took off 1 base at V and 6 bases at J, with 9 bases between the two ends. CDR3 DNA sequence: TGTGCCAGCAGTTTATTCGAGGGGGCCGGGGAGCTGTTTTTT. This codes for CASSLFEGAGELFF.

The chain carries TRBV28 and TRBJ2-7, with TRBD1 matching over 7 bases. The CDR3 is 14 amino acids. CDR1 MDHEN and CDR2 SYDVKM come from the germline V gene. V lost 4 bases to trimming and J lost 3 bases; unmatched junction nucleotides: 6. The CDR3 DNA is TGTGCCAGCAGTTCGCTCAGGACAGGCTACGAGCAGTACTTC. Translating gives CASSSLRTGYEQYF.

Only one count was recorded for this clone. The chain combines TRBV27 with TRBJ2-3; 11 bases align to TRBD2. Germline V CDR1 and CDR2: MNHEY, SMNVEV (reference sequence). The CDR3 runs 15 residues. J was trimmed by 4 bases and V by 9 bases; bases with no gene match: 9. The CDR3 protein is CASPLLAGVADTQYF. In nucleotides, the CDR3 is TGTGCCAGTCCTTTACTAGCGGGAGTTGCAGATACGCAGTATTTT.